This paragraph reports one T cell receptor beta chain. Its antigen is undetermined. The sample is drawn from a study of beta chain features in type 1 diabetes. Notes on the study in general: Moderate but significant shortening of TCRB CDR3s was recorded in all four CD4+ subsets from Type 1 diabetes patients.

The investigators reverse transcribed all of the isolated RNA, so they sequenced expressed TCRB transcripts. Profiled with immunoSEQ multiplex PCR; TCRdb holds only in-frame clones, not every one. Of approximately 140,000 clones in the sample, roughly 10% were seen once. The sample consisted of central memory CD4+ T cells from blood. The clonotype originates from a man between 25 and 39 years old with type 1 diabetes.

The CDR3 loop is CASSPHSPAGNQPQHF. The CDR3 DNA is TGTGCCAGCAGCCCCCACTCGCCCGCGGGCAATCAGCCCCAGCATTTT. This chain joins TRBV7-9 and TRBJ1-5; D remains unclear. Trimming left V 5 bases short and J 2 bases short, with 16 bases between. The CDR3 runs to 16 residues. Germline assignment: CDR1 SEHNR and CDR2 FQNEAQ (reference sequence). Filled out from reference TRBV7-9 and TRBJ1-5, the complete variable domain reads DTGVSQNPRHKITKRGQNVTFRCDPISEHNRLYWYRQTLGQGPEFLTYFQNEAQLEKSRLLSDRFSAERPKGSFSTLEIQRTEQGDSAMYLCASSPHSPAGNQPQHFGDGTRLSIL.